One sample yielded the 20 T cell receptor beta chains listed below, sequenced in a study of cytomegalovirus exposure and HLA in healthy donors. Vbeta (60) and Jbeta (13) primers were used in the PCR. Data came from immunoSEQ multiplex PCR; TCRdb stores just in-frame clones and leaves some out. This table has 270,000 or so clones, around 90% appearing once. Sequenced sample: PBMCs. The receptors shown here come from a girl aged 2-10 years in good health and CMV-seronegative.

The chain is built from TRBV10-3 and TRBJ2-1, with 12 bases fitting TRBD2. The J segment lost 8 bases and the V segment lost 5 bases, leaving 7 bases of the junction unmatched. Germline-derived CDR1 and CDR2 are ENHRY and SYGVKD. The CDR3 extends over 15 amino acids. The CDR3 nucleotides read TGTGCCATCAGTCCTAGCGGGGGGGCGGTAGATGAGCAGTTCTTC. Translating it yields CAISPSGGAVDEQFF.

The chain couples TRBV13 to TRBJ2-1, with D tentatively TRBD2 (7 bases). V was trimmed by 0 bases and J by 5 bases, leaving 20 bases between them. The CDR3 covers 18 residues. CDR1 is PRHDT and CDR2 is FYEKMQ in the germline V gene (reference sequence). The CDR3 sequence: CASSLGTVRGARNNEQFF. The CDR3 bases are TGTGCCAGCAGCTTAGGGACGGTTCGGGGGGCAAGGAACAATGAGCAGTTCTTC.

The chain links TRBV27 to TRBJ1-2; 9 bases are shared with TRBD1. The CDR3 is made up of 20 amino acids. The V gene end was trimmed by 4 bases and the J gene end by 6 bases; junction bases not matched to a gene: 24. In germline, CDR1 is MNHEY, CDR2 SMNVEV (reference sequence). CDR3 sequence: CASSSSAGVGTGKPWNGYTF. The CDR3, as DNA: TGTGCCAGCAGTTCCTCCGCGGGTGTGGGGACAGGGAAACCTTGGAATGGCTACACCTTC.

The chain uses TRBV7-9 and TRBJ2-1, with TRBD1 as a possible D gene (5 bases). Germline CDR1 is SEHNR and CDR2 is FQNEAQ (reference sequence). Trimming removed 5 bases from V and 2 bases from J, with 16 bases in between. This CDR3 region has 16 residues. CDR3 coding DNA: TGTGCCAGCAGCGGCGCTACGACAGTGACCTACAATGAGCAGTTCTTC. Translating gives CASSGATTVTYNEQFF.

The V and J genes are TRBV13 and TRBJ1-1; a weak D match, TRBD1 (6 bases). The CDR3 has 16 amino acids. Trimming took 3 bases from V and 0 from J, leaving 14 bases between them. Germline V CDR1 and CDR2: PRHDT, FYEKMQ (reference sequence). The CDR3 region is CASSLNRVTMNTEAFF. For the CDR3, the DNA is TGTGCCAGCAGCTTGAACAGGGTGACGATGAACACTGAAGCTTTCTTT.

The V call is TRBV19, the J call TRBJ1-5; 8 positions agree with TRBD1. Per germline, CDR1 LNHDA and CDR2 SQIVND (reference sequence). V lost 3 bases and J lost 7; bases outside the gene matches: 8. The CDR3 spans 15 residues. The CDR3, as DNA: TGTGCCAGTAGTATCGGACAGGGCGAGGGACAGCCCCAGCATTTT. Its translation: CASSIGQGEGQPQHF.

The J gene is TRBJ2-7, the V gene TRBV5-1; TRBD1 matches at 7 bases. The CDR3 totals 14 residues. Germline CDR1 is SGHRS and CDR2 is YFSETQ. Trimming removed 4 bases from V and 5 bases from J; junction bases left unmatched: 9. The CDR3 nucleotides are TGCGCCAGCAGCGTCCGGGACAGTTACGACGAGCAGTACTTC. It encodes CASSVRDSYDEQYF.

The CDR3 loop is CASNRGQGSYTF. The CDR3 region has the DNA TGTGCCAGTAACCGGGGACAGGGGTCCTACACCTTC. J is TRBJ1-2 and V is TRBV19; 10 bases map to TRBD1. This CDR3 has 12 amino acids. Per germline, CDR1 LNHDA and CDR2 SQIVND (reference sequence). With 7 bases clipped from V and 10 bases from J, the junction kept 6 bases outside the gene matches.

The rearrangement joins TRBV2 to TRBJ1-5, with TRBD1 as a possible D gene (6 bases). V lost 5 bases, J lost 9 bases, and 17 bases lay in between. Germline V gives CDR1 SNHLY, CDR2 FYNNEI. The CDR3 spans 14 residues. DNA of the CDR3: TGTGCCAGCAGTCGAACCACAGGGACACGGCCCCAGCATTTT. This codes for CASSRTTGTRPQHF.

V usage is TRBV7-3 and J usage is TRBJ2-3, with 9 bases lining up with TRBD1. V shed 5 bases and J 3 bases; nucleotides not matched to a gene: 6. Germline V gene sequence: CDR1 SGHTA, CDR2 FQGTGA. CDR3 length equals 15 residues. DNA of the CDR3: TGTGCCAGCAGCCGGACAGGGGAAAGGACAGATACGCAGTATTTT. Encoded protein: CASSRTGERTDTQYF.

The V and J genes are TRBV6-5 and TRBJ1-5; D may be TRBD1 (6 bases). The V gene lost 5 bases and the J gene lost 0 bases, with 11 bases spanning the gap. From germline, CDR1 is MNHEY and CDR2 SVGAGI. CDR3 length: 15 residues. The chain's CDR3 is CASSANRDSNQPQHF. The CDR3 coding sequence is TGTGCCAGCAGTGCAAACAGGGATAGCAATCAGCCCCAGCATTTT.

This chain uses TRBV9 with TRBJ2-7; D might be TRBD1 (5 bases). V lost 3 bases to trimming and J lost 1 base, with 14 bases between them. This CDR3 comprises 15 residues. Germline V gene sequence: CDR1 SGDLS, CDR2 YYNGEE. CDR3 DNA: TGTGCCAGCAGCGAGGGTAGGGGTTTATCCTACGAGCAGTACTTC. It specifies CASSEGRGLSYEQYF.

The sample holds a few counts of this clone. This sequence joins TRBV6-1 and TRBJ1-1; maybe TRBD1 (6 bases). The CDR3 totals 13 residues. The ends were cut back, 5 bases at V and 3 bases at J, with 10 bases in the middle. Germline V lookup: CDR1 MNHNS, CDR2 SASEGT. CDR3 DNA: TGTGCCAGCAGTTTCCGGACAGACACTGAAGCTTTCTTT. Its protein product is CASSFRTDTEAFF.

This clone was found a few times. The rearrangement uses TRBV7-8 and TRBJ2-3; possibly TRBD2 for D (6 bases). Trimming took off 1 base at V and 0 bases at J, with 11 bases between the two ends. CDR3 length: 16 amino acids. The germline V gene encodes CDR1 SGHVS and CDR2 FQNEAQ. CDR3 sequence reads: CASSLVRGRSTDTQYF. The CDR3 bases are TGTGCCAGCAGCTTAGTCCGGGGGAGAAGCACAGATACGCAGTATTTT.

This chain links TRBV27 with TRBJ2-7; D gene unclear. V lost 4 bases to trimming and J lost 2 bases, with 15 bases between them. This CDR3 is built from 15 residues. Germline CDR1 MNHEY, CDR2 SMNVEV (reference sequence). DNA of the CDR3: TGTGCCAGCAGTTCGGTCGCGGCCGGAGCCTACGAGCAGTACTTC. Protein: CASSSVAAGAYEQYF.

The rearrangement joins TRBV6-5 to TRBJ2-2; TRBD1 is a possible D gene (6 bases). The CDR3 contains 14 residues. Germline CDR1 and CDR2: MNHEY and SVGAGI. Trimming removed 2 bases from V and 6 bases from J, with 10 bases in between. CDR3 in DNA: TGTGCCAGCAGTTACAACCACAGGGCCGGGGAGCTGTTTTTT. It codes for CASSYNHRAGELFF.

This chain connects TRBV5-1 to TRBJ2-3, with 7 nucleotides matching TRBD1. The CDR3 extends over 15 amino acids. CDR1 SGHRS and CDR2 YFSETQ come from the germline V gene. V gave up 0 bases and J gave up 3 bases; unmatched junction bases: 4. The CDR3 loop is CASSLEGARTDTQYF. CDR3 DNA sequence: TGCGCCAGCAGCTTGGAGGGGGCGCGAACAGATACGCAGTATTTT.

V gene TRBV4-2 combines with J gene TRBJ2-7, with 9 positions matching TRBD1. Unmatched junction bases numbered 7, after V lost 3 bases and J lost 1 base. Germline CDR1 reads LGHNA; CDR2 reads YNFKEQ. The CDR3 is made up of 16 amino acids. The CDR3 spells CASSHPPGTGSYEQYF. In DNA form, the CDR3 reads TGTGCCAGCAGCCACCCGCCCGGGACAGGGTCCTACGAGCAGTACTTC.

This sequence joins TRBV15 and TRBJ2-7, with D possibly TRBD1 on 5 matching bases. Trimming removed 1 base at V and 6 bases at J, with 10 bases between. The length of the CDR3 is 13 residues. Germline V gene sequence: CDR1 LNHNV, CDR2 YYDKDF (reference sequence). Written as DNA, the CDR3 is TGTGCCACCAGCAGAGCCAGGGTAAGCGAGCAGTACTTC. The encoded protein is CATSRARVSEQYF.

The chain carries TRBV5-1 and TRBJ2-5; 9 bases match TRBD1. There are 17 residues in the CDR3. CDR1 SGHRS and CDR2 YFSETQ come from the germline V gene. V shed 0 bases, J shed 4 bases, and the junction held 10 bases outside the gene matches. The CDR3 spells CASSLEGTGMNRETQYF. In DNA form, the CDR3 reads TGCGCCAGCAGCTTGGAAGGGACAGGGATGAATAGAGAGACCCAGTACTTC. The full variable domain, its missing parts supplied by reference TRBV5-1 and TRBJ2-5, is KAGVTQTPRYLIKTRGQQVTLSCSPISGHRSVSWYQQTPGQGLQFLFEYFSETQRNKGNFPGRFSGRQFSNSRSEMNVSTLELGDSALYLCASSLEGTGMNRETQYFGPGTRLLVL.